This T cell receptor (beta chain) was captured by sequencing in a study of T-cell memory formation after mild COVID-19. Study-wide points: CD4+ bias marked clones expanding day 15 to 37, unlike balanced contracting clones.

The germline CDR1 and CDR2 sequences are ENHRY and SYGVKD. This CDR3 contains 11 residues. The V gene lost 7 bases and the J gene lost 10 bases, with 10 bases spanning the gap. Worth noting for this clonotype: Its specificity is unknown.

5'RACE primed from the constant segment yielded TCR alpha and TCR beta cDNA libraries bearing sample barcodes and UMIs. TCRdb re-called the 5' RACE reads with MiXCR, one entry per CDR3 protein. The profile shows roughly 370,000 distinct CDR3 sequences, about 16% of them singletons. The material sequenced was PBMCs or a T cell subset sorted from them (not recorded which). The receptor comes from a man between 18 and 35 years old who had mild COVID-19 (a few samples of this study predate the infection). Cell type and time point are not known. The J gene is TRBJ2-2, the V gene TRBV10-3; D perhaps matches TRBD1 (5 bases). This CDR3 is CAIKGVAELFF. For the CDR3, the DNA is TGTGCCATCAAAGGGGTTGCGGAGCTGTTTTTT.